This TCR beta chain appears in the sequencing data of a study of CXCR3-negative and CXCR3-positive naive CD8 T cells. Germline V gene lookup returns CDR1 MDHEN and CDR2 SYDVKM. The CDR3 is 15 amino acids. Study-wide findings and caveats: Sequencing showed both naive subsets with comparably high diversity, and memory CD8+ cells much lower. TRB CDR3s of CXCR3-positive naive cells were more hydrophobic than those of CXCR3-negative naive cells. Comparison of naive subsets found surface CD5 to be comparable, and TCR strength was inferred on the basis of TRB CDR3 properties.

Concerning this clonotype: Its antigen remains unidentified.

With UMI labels, 5' RACE was used to prepare the TRB cDNA libraries. With the 5' RACE reads reprocessed, TCRdb shows one record per CDR3 protein and no DNA. This table lists around 63,000 distinct CDR3 sequences. The chain links TRBV28 to TRBJ2-2; as DNA is missing, the TRBD1 call by TCRdb cannot be tested. The clonotype originates from a human donor in good health. Some clones in this sample may be carry-over from other donors' samples. Sequenced input: naive CXCR3+ CD8+ T cells from blood. Documented subset: CD45RO-CCR7+CD27+CD95- naive CD8+ T cells expressing CXCR3 (TNR3+). CDR3 protein: CASKVTGVNPGELFF.